These T cell receptor beta chains were read from a single sample in a study of siplizumab effects on memory and regulatory T cells. Libraries were prepared by immunoSEQ multiplex PCR; TCRdb keeps only in-frame clonotypes and omits some of them. Among 100,000 or so clones, around 95% were seen once, and the ten largest hold approximately 0.17%. Sequencing was done on a sample of non-Treg CD4+ T cells sorted from blood. These receptors were obtained from a human donor in good health. Both conserved end residues are part of each CDR3. The D gene is left open where the match is weak. Rows give clone size only sometimes, using once, few, many, or a class for an expanded clone.

J: TRBJ1-2
V: TRBV18
length: 14
D: TRBD1
size: NA
CDR3: CASSPTGGTDGYTF
DNA: TGTGCCAGCTCACCTACAGGGGGAACGGATGGCTACACCTTC

J: TRBJ1-6
V: TRBV27
length: 20
D: TRBD1
size: NA
CDR3: CASRRPGQARGGSYNSPLHF
DNA: TGTGCCAGCAGAAGACCCGGACAGGCCCGGGGGGGGTCCTATAATTCACCCCTCCACTTT

J: TRBJ2-3
V: TRBV30
length: 14
D: NA
size: NA
CDR3: CAWSGVGGADTQYF
DNA: TGTGCCTGGAGTGGTGTCGGGGGAGCAGATACGCAGTATTTT

J: TRBJ2-7
V: TRBV7-2
length: 15
D: TRBD2
size: NA
CDR3: CASSLGGGGPYEQYF
DNA: TGTGCCAGCAGCTTAGGAGGCGGGGGACCCTACGAGCAGTACTTC

J: TRBJ1-6
V: TRBV5-1
length: 16
D: TRBD1
size: NA
CDR3: CASSWLGQGPESPLHF
DNA: TGCGCCAGCAGCTGGTTAGGACAGGGGCCAGAGTCACCCCTCCACTTT

J: TRBJ2-5
V: TRBV10-3
length: 13
D: NA
size: NA
CDR3: CATLGGVGETQYF
DNA: TGTGCCACTTTGGGGGGTGTTGGAGAGACCCAGTACTTC

J: TRBJ1-1
V: TRBV6-5
length: 13
D: NA
size: once
CDR3: CASSYPAQGEAFF
DNA: TGTGCCAGCAGTTACCCGGCGCAGGGGGAAGCTTTCTTT

J: TRBJ2-5
V: TRBV19
length: 15
D: NA
size: NA
CDR3: CASSIRWGFQETQYF
DNA: TGTGCCAGTAGTATACGGTGGGGCTTTCAAGAGACCCAGTACTTC

J: TRBJ2-7
V: TRBV6-6
length: 14
D: NA
size: NA
CDR3: CASSEPERRDEQYF
DNA: TGTGCCAGCAGCGAACCTGAACGTCGTGACGAGCAGTACTTC

J: TRBJ2-7
V: TRBV13
length: 14
D: TRBD1
size: NA
CDR3: CASDPGTGGNEQYF
DNA: TGTGCCAGCGACCCCGGGACAGGGGGAAACGAGCAGTACTTC

J: TRBJ1-4
V: TRBV28
length: 12
D: NA
size: NA
CDR3: CASRRSNEKLFF
DNA: TGTGCCAGCAGACGGAGTAATGAAAAACTGTTTTTT

J: TRBJ1-5
V: TRBV5-1
length: 14
D: NA
size: NA
CDR3: CASSLVGGREPQHF
DNA: TGCGCCAGCAGCTTGGTAGGGGGTCGGGAGCCCCAGCATTTT

J: TRBJ2-3
V: TRBV7-3
length: 14
D: NA
size: NA
CDR3: CASSLTGSTDTQYF
DNA: TGTGCCAGCAGCTTAACCGGCAGCACAGATACGCAGTATTTT

J: TRBJ1-2
V: TRBV7-9
length: 15
D: TRBD1
size: NA
CDR3: CASSYSTGGVDGYTF
DNA: TGTGCCAGCAGCTATTCCACAGGGGGCGTTGATGGCTACACCTTC

J: TRBJ2-1
V: TRBV19
length: 17
D: TRBD1
size: NA
CDR3: CASSTLGQAQIYNEQFF
DNA: TGTGCCAGTAGTACCCTTGGACAGGCCCAGATCTACAATGAGCAGTTCTTC

J: TRBJ1-5
V: TRBV20-1
length: 11
D: NA
size: NA
CDR3: CHPPPHQPQHF
DNA: TGCCATCCCCCCCCACATCAGCCCCAGCATTTT

J: TRBJ2-1
V: TRBV5-4
length: 15
D: NA
size: NA
CDR3: CASSSQGGSYNEQFF
DNA: TGTGCCAGCAGCTCACAGGGAGGCTCCTACAATGAGCAGTTCTTC

J: TRBJ2-1
V: TRBV5-4
length: 14
D: NA
size: NA
CDR3: CASSPGQPYNEQFF
DNA: TGTGCCAGCAGCCCAGGACAGCCCTACAATGAGCAGTTCTTC

J: TRBJ1-3
V: TRBV10-3
length: 15
D: TRBD1
size: NA
CDR3: CAISKQGTSGNTIYF
DNA: TGTGCCATCAGTAAACAGGGGACCTCTGGAAACACCATATATTTT

J: TRBJ1-6
V: TRBV6-1
length: 14
D: NA
size: NA
CDR3: CASSRTSWDSPLHF
DNA: TGTGCCAGCAGCCGGACCTCTTGGGATTCACCCCTCCACTTT

J: TRBJ1-1
V: TRBV9
length: 13
D: TRBD1
size: NA
CDR3: CASSRTGNTEAFF
DNA: TGTGCCAGCAGCCGGACAGGAAACACTGAAGCTTTCTTT

J: TRBJ2-2
V: TRBV5-4
length: 13
D: NA
size: NA
CDR3: CASKGGADGELFF
DNA: TGTGCCAGCAAGGGGGGGGCGGACGGGGAGCTGTTTTTT

J: TRBJ1-1
V: TRBV18
length: 13
D: NA
size: few
CDR3: CASSPAGNTEAFF
DNA: TGTGCCAGCTCACCCGCAGGGAACACTGAAGCTTTCTTT

J: TRBJ1-2
V: TRBV7-2
length: 17
D: TRBD1
size: NA
CDR3: CASSLKRGQGFRGGYTF
DNA: TGTGCCAGCAGCTTAAAGCGGGGACAGGGCTTCCGAGGTGGCTACACCTTC

J: TRBJ1-5
V: TRBV28
length: 15
D: NA
size: NA
CDR3: CASSVKLQVNQPQHF
DNA: TGTGCCAGCAGCGTGAAACTCCAGGTCAATCAGCCCCAGCATTTT

J: TRBJ1-2
V: TRBV5-1
length: 12
D: NA
size: NA
CDR3: CASSLAFGGYTF
DNA: TGCGCCAGCAGCTTGGCCTTCGGCGGCTACACCTTC

J: TRBJ2-2
V: TRBV5-1
length: 16
D: NA
size: NA
CDR3: CASSLLRGGDTGELFF
DNA: TGCGCCAGCAGCCTCTTAAGGGGGGGCGACACCGGGGAGCTGTTTTTT

J: TRBJ2-1
V: TRBV7-2
length: 17
D: TRBD2
size: NA
CDR3: CASSKGLAGGHRDEQFF
DNA: TGTGCCAGCAGCAAGGGACTAGCGGGGGGGCATAGGGATGAGCAGTTCTTC

J: TRBJ2-7
V: TRBV5-1
length: 14
D: TRBD1
size: NA
CDR3: CASSAGQGANEQYF
DNA: TGCGCCAGCAGCGCGGGACAGGGGGCCAACGAGCAGTACTTC

J: TRBJ1-4
V: TRBV5-1
length: 14
D: NA
size: NA
CDR3: CASSLRGVDEKLFF
DNA: TGCGCCAGCAGCTTGAGAGGGGTTGATGAAAAACTGTTTTTT

J: TRBJ2-7
V: TRBV2
length: 15
D: TRBD1
size: NA
CDR3: CASSPGQGARNEQYF
DNA: TGTGCCAGCAGCCCGGGACAGGGGGCGCGAAACGAGCAGTACTTC

J: TRBJ1-2
V: TRBV25-1
length: 15
D: NA
size: NA
CDR3: CASSEWGDSNYGYTF
DNA: TGTGCCAGCAGTGAATGGGGGGATTCTAACTATGGCTACACCTTC

J: TRBJ2-5
V: TRBV7-2
length: 15
D: NA
size: NA
CDR3: CASSLGGAPQETQYF
DNA: TGTGCCAGCAGCTTAGGGGGGGCCCCCCAAGAGACCCAGTACTTC

J: TRBJ2-3
V: TRBV25-1
length: 16
D: NA
size: NA
CDR3: CASSEDRVFFPDTQYF
DNA: TGTGCCAGCAGTGAAGATCGAGTCTTCTTCCCAGATACGCAGTATTTT

J: TRBJ2-7
V: TRBV5-1
length: 15
D: NA
size: NA
CDR3: CASSLDTGVPLEQYF
DNA: TGCGCCAGCAGCTTAGACACCGGCGTCCCCCTTGAGCAGTACTTC

J: TRBJ2-2
V: TRBV7-3
length: 14
D: NA
size: NA
CDR3: CASSLRASTGELFF
DNA: TGTGCCAGCAGCTTAAGGGCATCCACCGGGGAGCTGTTTTTT

J: TRBJ1-1
V: TRBV5-6
length: 11
D: NA
size: NA
CDR3: CASSYRAEAFF
DNA: TGTGCCAGCAGCTACAGGGCAGAAGCTTTCTTT

J: TRBJ2-1
V: TRBV7-2
length: 12
D: NA
size: NA
CDR3: CASSQAGDEQFF
DNA: TGTGCCAGCAGCCAGGCCGGGGATGAGCAGTTCTTC

J: TRBJ1-5
V: TRBV2
length: 16
D: NA
size: once
CDR3: CASSYGTADSNQPQHF
DNA: TGTGCCAGCAGCTACGGGACGGCTGATAGCAATCAGCCCCAGCATTTT

J: TRBJ1-6
V: TRBV2
length: 13
D: NA
size: few
CDR3: CARQGTSNSPLHF
DNA: TGTGCCAGACAAGGGACCAGTAATTCACCCCTCCACTTT

J: TRBJ2-1
V: TRBV5-1
length: 18
D: NA
size: NA
CDR3: CASSLGVRARSANNEQFF
DNA: TGCGCCAGCAGCTTGGGGGTCAGAGCCCGGAGCGCTAATAATGAGCAGTTCTTC

J: TRBJ2-7
V: TRBV5-1
length: 12
D: TRBD1
size: NA
CDR3: CASEGQNYEQYF
DNA: TGCGCCAGTGAGGGACAGAATTACGAGCAGTACTTC

J: TRBJ2-7
V: TRBV6-1
length: 15
D: NA
size: NA
CDR3: CASSSQGLGTYEQYF
DNA: TGTGCCAGCAGTTCTCAGGGGTTGGGGACCTACGAGCAGTACTTC

J: TRBJ2-3
V: TRBV7-9
length: 14
D: NA
size: NA
CDR3: CASSYDRSTDTQYF
DNA: TGTGCCAGCAGCTACGACAGGTCGACAGATACGCAGTATTTT

J: TRBJ2-7
V: TRBV25-1
length: 17
D: TRBD1
size: NA
CDR3: CASSGEVGDRGEYEQYF
DNA: TGTGCCAGCAGTGGAGAGGTAGGGGACAGGGGGGAGTACGAGCAGTACTTC

J: TRBJ2-5
V: TRBV30
length: 13
D: TRBD1
size: NA
CDR3: CAWSGQGKETQYF
DNA: TGTGCCTGGAGTGGACAGGGCAAAGAGACCCAGTACTTC

J: TRBJ1-1
V: TRBV5-1
length: 11
D: NA
size: NA
CDR3: CASSLASEAFF
DNA: TGCGCCAGCAGCTTGGCGAGTGAAGCTTTCTTT

J: TRBJ2-7
V: TRBV5-1
length: 14
D: TRBD1
size: NA
CDR3: CASSGTGGSYEQYF
DNA: TGCGCCAGCAGTGGGACAGGGGGTTCCTACGAGCAGTACTTC